Below, one T cell receptor (beta chain) is given with its context. Its specificity is unknown. With constant-segment primers, 5'RACE yielded cDNA libraries of TCR alpha and TCR beta that carried sample barcodes and UMIs. TCRdb re-called the 5' RACE reads through MiXCR, storing one row per CDR3 protein. In the table there are 85,000 to 120,000 distinct CDR3 sequences, around 12% of which are singletons. This CDR3 has 15 residues. In germline, CDR1 is SGDLS, CDR2 YYNGEE. V trimming: 3 bases; J trimming: 0 bases; junction bases outside the gene matches: 6. The data derive from a study of T-cell memory formation after mild COVID-19. Study-level information: TCR clustering was largely donor specific. The study, taken as a whole, reports: Clonal second-wave expansions that peaked on day 37 had unconfirmed SARS-CoV-2 specificity. Pre-infection memory showed some responding clones, and this suggested that cross-reactive memory joined.

The receptor was derived from an adult woman who had mild COVID-19 (a few samples of this study predate the infection). Cell type and time point are not known. Source material: PBMCs or a T cell subset sorted from them (not recorded which). The V gene is TRBV9, the J gene TRBJ2-7; the match to TRBD2 covers 7 bases. The CDR3 bases are TGTGCCAGCAGCGAGGGAGGCGGGAGCTCCTACGAGCAGTACTTC. As protein: CASSEGGGSSYEQYF.